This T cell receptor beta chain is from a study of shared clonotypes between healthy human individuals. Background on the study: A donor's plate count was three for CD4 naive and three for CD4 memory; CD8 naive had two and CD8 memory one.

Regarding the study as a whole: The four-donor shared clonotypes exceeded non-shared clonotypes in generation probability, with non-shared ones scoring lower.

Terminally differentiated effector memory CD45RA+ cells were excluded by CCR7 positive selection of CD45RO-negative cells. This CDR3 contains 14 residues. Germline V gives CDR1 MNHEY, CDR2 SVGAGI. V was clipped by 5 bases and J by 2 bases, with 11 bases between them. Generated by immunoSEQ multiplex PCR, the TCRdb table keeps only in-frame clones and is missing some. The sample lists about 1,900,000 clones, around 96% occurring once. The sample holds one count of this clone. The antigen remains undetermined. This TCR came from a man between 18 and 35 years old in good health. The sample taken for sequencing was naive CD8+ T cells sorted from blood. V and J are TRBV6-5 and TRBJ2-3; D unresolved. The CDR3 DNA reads TGTGCCAGCAGTCCCACGCAGATCACAGATACGCAGTATTTT. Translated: CASSPTQITDTQYF.